This T cell receptor (beta chain) was retrieved from a study of T cell clonotyping in hematopoietic cell transplantation. On this clone itself: Its antigen is not known.

Findings and limits, study-wide: At the given depth, recipient repertoires were over 95% de novo clonotypes. Recipient TCR diversity dropped after transplant; expanded clonotypes rose from day 30 to 180.

V gave up 2 bases and J gave up 5 bases; unmatched junction bases: 3. CDR3 size: 14 residues. Germline V gene data show CDR1 as SGHRS and CDR2 as YFSETQ. Profiled with immunoSEQ multiplex PCR; TCRdb holds only in-frame clones, not every one. The sample holds about 45,000 clones, 94% seen once. The chain joins TRBV5-1 to TRBJ2-5; 10 bases align to TRBD1. The TCR was taken from a woman in her forties or fifties in good health. Some clones in this sample may be carry-over from other donors' samples. Sequencing was done on a sample of peripheral blood mononuclear cells. The CDR3 region has the DNA TGCGCCAGCAGCTTCCCGGACAGGGGGGAGACCCAGTACTTC. Translating gives CASSFPDRGETQYF.